These 13 T cell receptor beta chains were sequenced from one sample in a study of blood T cells in healthy people across ages (dated by TCRdb to about 2015). The library was made by 5' RACE. TCRdb records Illumina HiSeq 2500 as the sequencer. A second roughly 6 to 12 cycle PCR used a sample-barcoded 5' primer and a J-beta primer mix. In TCRdb, the public reads were trimmed at Q25 with fastp and aligned with MiXCR, with productive beta chains retained. Every CDR3 protein is listed once, alongside the most common genes and DNA of its rows. For this sample the table gives roughly 410,000 distinct CDR3 sequences, of which 45% to 65% were detected only once. The ten biggest clones cover under 65% of the sample. Sequencing input: blood. The receptors derive from a man aged 60 to 75 in good health.

In its sample, this clonotype was seen a few times. This may be a read error: a much more frequent sequence differs by one nucleotide. The DNA for the CDR3 is TGCGCCAGCAGCGTAGGAGACAGGGGCCACGAGCAGTACTTC. Amino acids: CASSVGDRGHEQYF. The V and J genes are TRBV5-1 and TRBJ2-7, with TRBD1 identical over 8 bases. CDR3 length: 14 residues. Germline V gives CDR1 SGHRS, CDR2 YFSETQ. The trim removed 4 bases at V and 5 bases at J, leaving 8 bases unmatched.

The chain links TRBV20-1 to TRBJ2-1; TRBD2 aligns across 13 bases. This CDR3 spans 14 amino acids. The V gene end was trimmed by 5 bases and the J gene end by 9 bases; junction bases not matched to a gene: 7. Per the germline V gene, CDR1 is DFQATT and CDR2 is SNEGSKA (reference sequence). CDR3 in DNA: TGCAGTGCTGAGAAGACTAGCGGGGGGTTTGAGCAGTTCTTC. It encodes CSAEKTSGGFEQFF.

The rearrangement joins TRBV5-1 to TRBJ2-1, with 7 bases aligning to TRBD1. The V gene's germline CDR1 is SGHRS and CDR2 YFSETQ. The CDR3 is 16 residues long. Trimming cost V 5 bases and J 10 bases; bases outside gene matches: 18. CDR3 in DNA: TGCGCCAGCAGACTACGGACCGGGACAGCTTCCTACGAGCAGTTCTTC. Translating gives CASRLRTGTASYEQFF.

This chain joins TRBV10-3 and TRBJ2-5; D is unresolved. The CDR3 consists of 14 residues. Germline V gene data show CDR1 as ENHRY and CDR2 as SYGVKD. With 3 bases removed from V and 2 bases from J, the gap between germline ends came to 10 bases. CDR3 residues: CAISEGTSQETQYF. CDR3 in DNA: TGTGCCATCAGTGAAGGCACCTCACAAGAGACCCAGTACTTC.

CDR3 in amino acids: CATSGLKGDPSSYNEQFF. The DNA of the CDR3 is TGTGCCACCAGTGGTCTGAAAGGGGACCCCAGCTCCTACAATGAGCAGTTCTTC. The chain joins TRBV24-1 to TRBJ2-1; D may correspond to TRBD1 or TRBD2 (5 bases each). V lost 5 bases and J lost 0, with 19 bases in between. CDR3 size: 18 residues. Germline V lookup: CDR1 KGHDR, CDR2 SFDVKD.

The chain couples TRBV4-2 to TRBJ2-7; no clear D gene. In germline, CDR1 is LGHNA, CDR2 YNFKEQ. Trimming stripped 0 bases from V and 0 bases from J, with 9 bases between. The CDR3 has 15 residues. In DNA form, the CDR3 reads TGTGCCAGCAGCCAAGAAGAAAGGGCCTCCTACGAGCAGTACTTC. This encodes CASSQEERASYEQYF.

In its sample, this clonotype was seen a few times. The rearrangement joins TRBV20-1 to TRBJ2-1; D ambiguous. The germline V gene encodes CDR1 DFQATT and CDR2 SNEGSKA (reference sequence). Trimming took off 4 bases at V and 6 bases at J, with 22 bases between the two ends. The CDR3 runs 16 residues. This chain's CDR3 is CSATSSPPKHANEQFF. CDR3 DNA sequence: TGCAGTGCTACTAGTTCGCCCCCAAAGCATGCCAATGAGCAGTTCTTC.

Ten or more counts support this clonotype. The chain uses TRBV2 and TRBJ1-4, with D possibly matching TRBD1 (6 bases). CDR1 is SNHLY, CDR2 FYNNEI, per germline. V was trimmed by 3 bases and J by 8 bases, leaving 16 bases between them. CDR3 size: 15 residues. CDR3 coding DNA: TGTGCCAGCAGTGAGGGACAAGGCGGTTCGGAAAAACTGTTTTTT. Residues: CASSEGQGGSEKLFF.

The gene calls are TRBV20-1 and TRBJ2-1; 15 bases match TRBD2. The CDR3 runs to 15 residues. Per the germline V gene, CDR1 is DFQATT and CDR2 is SNEGSKA (reference sequence). V dropped 6 bases and J dropped 5; count of bases not matched to a gene: 5. The CDR3, as DNA: TGCAGTGCCCGGACTAGCGGGAGGGGGGACAATGAGCAGTTCTTC. This encodes CSARTSGRGDNEQFF.

The V gene is TRBV11-2, the J gene TRBJ2-5; TRBD1 matches at 8 bases. The J call is doubtful: the DNA matches TRBJ2-7 better. The germline gives CDR1 SGHAT, CDR2 FQNNGV. The CDR3 spans 12 residues. CDR3 loop: CASRTTGGEQYF. The CDR3 DNA sequence: TGTGCCAGCAGAACTACAGGGGGCGAGCAGTACTTC.

This clonotype was picked up a small number of times. The CDR3 here is CASSANSVQETQYF. The CDR3 DNA sequence: TGCGCCAGCAGCGCGAATTCTGTCCAAGAGACCCAGTACTTC. The chain recombines TRBV5-1 with TRBJ2-5, with D unresolved. Germline V gene sequence: CDR1 SGHRS, CDR2 YFSETQ. The CDR3 totals 14 residues. V was shortened by 4 bases and J by 1 base, with 11 bases between the two germline ends. Combining the CDR3 with reference TRBV5-1 and TRBJ2-5 gives the whole variable domain KAGVTQTPRYLIKTRGQQVTLSCSPISGHRSVSWYQQTPGQGLQFLFEYFSETQRNKGNFPGRFSGRQFSNSRSEMNVSTLELGDSALYLCASSANSVQETQYFGPGTRLLVL.

Note on this clonotype: The germline gene is not matched at one end of the junction; a read error may be the cause. The gene calls are TRBV15 and TRBJ2-5; no clear D. The DNA end lines up better with TRBJ2-7; the J call may be wrong. CDR3 length equals 13 residues. Germline V CDR1 and CDR2: LNHNV, YYDKDF (reference sequence). CDR3 sequence reads: CTTSRDRLDEQYF. In nucleotides, the CDR3 is TGTACCACCAGCAGAGATAGATTAGACGAGCAGTACTTC.

This clonotype appeared a few times. The chain is built from TRBV6-2 or TRBV6-3 and TRBJ2-6; D uncertain. V was shortened by 0 bases and J by 0 bases, with 6 bases between the two germline ends. CDR1 and CDR2 (germline): MNHEY, SVGEGT. This CDR3 is built from 16 residues. The CDR3 nucleotides read TGTGCCAGCAGTTACTCGAGATTCTCTGGGGCCAACGTCCTGACTTTC. As protein: CASSYSRFSGANVLTF.